These T cell receptor beta chains were read from a single sample in a study of cytomegalovirus exposure and HLA in healthy donors. This table comes from immunoSEQ multiplex PCR, and its TCRdb copy is limited to in-frame clones, with some not included. This repertoire shows 150,000 to 200,000 clones, roughly 87% found once; its top ten account for less than 5%. Sample: PBMCs. Every receptor here comes from a man aged 45-60 years in good health and CMV-seropositive. The CDR3 runs from the conserved cysteine through the conserved F or W. D genes are given only for firm matches. Clone size is shown for a subset of rows, as once, few, many or a class of expanded clone.

V	size	D	J	CDR3	DNA
TRBV5-4	-	-	TRBJ1-6	CASSFGQGNSPLHF	TGTGCCAGCAGCTTTGGTCAGGGCAATTCACCCCTCCACTTT
TRBV18	-	-	TRBJ2-5	CASSPPSGRETQYF	TGTGCCAGCTCACCACCCTCGGGAAGGGAGACCCAGTACTTC
TRBV4-2	-	TRBD1	TRBJ1-4	CASSPGTANEKLFF	TGTGCCAGCAGCCCGGGGACAGCTAATGAAAAACTGTTTTTT
TRBV19	-	TRBD2	TRBJ2-3	CASSIAGRAGDTQYF	TGTGCCAGTAGTATAGCCGGGAGGGCCGGAGATACGCAGTATTTT
TRBV4-1	-	-	TRBJ2-6	CASSQDPGTSMGANVLTF	TGCGCCAGCAGCCAAGACCCAGGAACCTCGATGGGGGCCAACGTCCTGACTTTC
TRBV7-6	few	-	TRBJ2-3	CASSRATGTDTQYF	TGTGCCAGCAGCCGCGCTACAGGGACAGATACGCAGTATTTT
TRBV6-7	-	TRBD2	TRBJ2-2	CASKESGDLYRELFF	TGTGCCAGCAAGGAAAGCGGGGACCTTTACCGGGAGCTGTTTTTT
TRBV11-2	-	TRBD1	TRBJ1-4	CASSLETGGGEKLFF	TGTGCCAGCAGCTTAGAAACAGGGGGCGGTGAAAAACTGTTTTTT
TRBV9	-	-	TRBJ2-5	CASSGQGMAQETQYF	TGTGCCAGCAGCGGCCAGGGTATGGCGCAAGAGACCCAGTACTTC
TRBV27	-	TRBD1	TRBJ1-6	CASSGRQGAGSPLHF	TGTGCCAGCAGTGGCCGACAGGGTGCGGGATCACCCCTCCACTTT
TRBV6-6	-	-	TRBJ1-1	CASSPGYTEAFF	TGTGCCAGCAGCCCAGGATACACTGAAGCTTTCTTT
TRBV7-2	-	TRBD1	TRBJ2-7	CASSTGTALSYEQYF	TGTGCCAGCAGCACCGGGACAGCCCTCTCCTACGAGCAGTACTTC
TRBV2	-	-	TRBJ2-7	CASSDIKLSYEQYF	TGTGCCAGCAGTGATATAAAATTATCCTACGAGCAGTACTTC
TRBV7-2	-	-	TRBJ1-2	CASSLDTVSSYGYTF	TGTGCCAGCAGCTTAGATACAGTATCCTCCTATGGCTACACCTTC
TRBV15	-	TRBD1	TRBJ1-1	CATSAGQPNTEAFF	TGTGCCACCAGCGCGGGACAGCCAAACACTGAAGCTTTCTTT
TRBV4-2	-	TRBD2	TRBJ2-5	CASSQDREGGETQYF	TGTGCCAGCAGCCAAGATCGGGAGGGGGGAGAGACCCAGTACTTC
TRBV28	-	-	TRBJ2-7	CASSPWGDTGNYEQYF	TGTGCCAGCAGTCCTTGGGGAGATACGGGCAACTACGAGCAGTACTTC
TRBV19	-	-	TRBJ2-3	CASSRRVSTDTQYF	TGTGCCAGTAGCAGGAGGGTTAGCACAGATACGCAGTATTTT
TRBV7-9	-	-	TRBJ1-1	CASRPQGTGTEAFF	TGTGCCAGCAGGCCACAGGGAACGGGCACTGAAGCTTTCTTT
TRBV13	-	-	TRBJ2-4	CASSLGLGTAKNIQYF	TGTGCCAGCAGCTTAGGCCTAGGAACAGCCAAAAACATTCAGTACTTC
TRBV5-4	-	-	TRBJ2-7	CASSLGGTAFYEQYF	TGTGCCAGCAGCTTGGGCGGGACAGCCTTCTACGAGCAGTACTTC
TRBV4-3	-	-	TRBJ1-1	CASSQVGGWNTEAFF	TGCGCCAGCAGCCAAGTTGGAGGGTGGAACACTGAAGCTTTCTTT
TRBV11-1	-	TRBD1	TRBJ1-5	CASTVGRDRHSNQPQHF	TGTGCCAGCACCGTAGGAAGGGACAGACATAGCAATCAGCCCCAGCATTTT